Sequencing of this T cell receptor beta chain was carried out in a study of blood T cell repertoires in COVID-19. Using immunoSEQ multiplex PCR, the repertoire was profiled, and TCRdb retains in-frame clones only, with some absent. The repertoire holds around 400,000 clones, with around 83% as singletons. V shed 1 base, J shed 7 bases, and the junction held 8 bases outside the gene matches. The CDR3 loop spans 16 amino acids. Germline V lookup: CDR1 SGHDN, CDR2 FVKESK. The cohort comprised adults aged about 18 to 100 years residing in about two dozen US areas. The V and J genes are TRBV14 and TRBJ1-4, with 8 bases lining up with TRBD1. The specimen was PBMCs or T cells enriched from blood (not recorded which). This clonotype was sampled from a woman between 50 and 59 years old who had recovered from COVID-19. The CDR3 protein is CASSQGGLTGAEKLFF. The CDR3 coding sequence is TGTGCCAGCAGCCAAGGAGGTTTGACAGGGGCTGAAAAACTGTTTTTT.